Below, 18 T cell receptor beta chains from the same sample are listed, as sequenced in a study of identical twins. Using its own MiXCR run on the 5' RACE reads, TCRdb lists one record per CDR3 protein. Of roughly 470,000 distinct CDR3 sequences listed, 14% are singletons. A further study also used this sample, focusing on yellow fever vaccine responses in identical twins.

Sequenced: CD4+ T cells sorted from blood. The receptors were gathered from a woman aged 18-29 years in good health.

This clonotype was picked up many times. This chain connects TRBV10-3 to TRBJ1-5; D not certain. V was clipped by 0 bases and J by 2 bases, with 5 bases between them. This CDR3 is 14 amino acids long. The germline V gene encodes CDR1 ENHRY and CDR2 SYGVKD. The DNA for the CDR3 is TGTGCCATCAGTGAGTCCGGGGGCAATCAGCCCCAGCATTTT. As protein: CAISESGGNQPQHF.

This clonotype came up a few times. The rearrangement joins TRBV12-3 or TRBV12-4 to TRBJ2-1; no firm D call. V shed 5 bases and J shed 7 bases, with 12 bases lying between them. The CDR3 extends over 13 amino acids. CDR3 sequence: CASSQWERNEQFF. The CDR3 bases are TGTGCCAGCAGTCAGTGGGAAAGGAATGAGCAGTTCTTC.

This clonotype has a handful of counts. The V call is TRBV30, the J call TRBJ2-4, with D possibly matching TRBD2 (5 bases). Trimming pared 8 bases from V and 9 bases from J, leaving 17 bases between. CDR1 is GTSNPN, CDR2 SVGIG, per germline (reference sequence). There are 12 residues in the CDR3. The CDR3, as DNA: TGTGCCGGGATCGCGAGGAGCGGCATTCAGTACTTC. Protein sequence: CAGIARSGIQYF.

This clonotype has ten or more counts. The rearrangement links TRBV5-1 to TRBJ2-1; D is perhaps TRBD2 (5 bases). Trimming took 2 bases from V and 7 from J, leaving 13 bases between them. CDR3 length: 14 amino acids. Germline lookup yields CDR1 SGHRS and CDR2 YFSETQ. The CDR3 coding sequence is TGCGCCAGCAGCTTTGCGGGTGGGGAGAATGAGCAGTTCTTC. This translates into CASSFAGGENEQFF.

This clonotype has just a few counts. A junction boundary mismatches the germline segment, possibly from a read error. The chain combines TRBV20-1 with TRBJ2-2, with D maybe TRBD2 (6 bases). Germline CDR1 DFQATT, CDR2 SNEGSKA (reference sequence). The length of the CDR3 is 17 residues. The CDR3 region has the DNA TGCTGTGCTAGAGATTGGGGTCTGCGGGGTGGGGCCGGGGAGCTGTTTTTT. It encodes CCARDWGLRGGAGELFF.

This clonotype was observed many times. This sequence joins TRBV7-3 and TRBJ2-1; D perhaps matches TRBD1 (6 bases). Germline V gives CDR1 SGHTA, CDR2 FQGTGA. The CDR3 spans 14 residues. Between the trimmed V and J ends, which lost 4 bases and 6 bases, there was a span of 13 bases. The CDR3 DNA is TGTGCCAGCAGCTCACGACAGGCGGCCAATGAGCAGTTCTTC. Protein sequence: CASSSRQAANEQFF.

The chain couples TRBV29-1 to TRBJ2-3, with 13 bases fitting TRBD2. With V trimmed by 4 bases and J by 2 bases, 3 bases remained unmatched. The CDR3 covers 15 residues. The germline V gene has CDR1 SQVTM and CDR2 ANQGSEA. The CDR3 sequence: CSVVGTSGNTDTQYF. CDR3 DNA sequence: TGCAGCGTTGTTGGGACTAGCGGGAACACAGATACGCAGTATTTT.

This clonotype was seen only a few times. The gene calls are TRBV18 and TRBJ1-1; tentative D call: TRBD1 (5 bases). The V gene lost 3 bases and the J gene lost 6 bases, with 14 bases spanning the gap. Germline V CDR1 and CDR2: KGHSH, LQKENI. The CDR3 has 14 residues. This chain's CDR3 is CASSPLGWGPEAFF. For the CDR3, the DNA is TGTGCCAGCTCACCGTTGGGCTGGGGCCCTGAAGCTTTCTTT.

This clonotype showed up many times. CDR3 region: CASSLTAGSHEQYF. The CDR3 DNA sequence: TGTGCCAGCAGCTTAACAGCGGGGTCCCACGAGCAGTACTTC. The genes are TRBV7-9 and TRBJ2-7; 7 bases agree with TRBD2. CDR3 length: 14 residues. V lost 2 bases, J lost 5 bases, and 6 bases stayed unmatched. The germline CDR1 and CDR2 sequences are SEHNR and FQNEAQ (reference sequence). Looking up the rest from reference TRBV7-9 and TRBJ2-7 gives the full variable domain: DTGVSQNPRHKITKRGQNVTFRCDPISEHNRLYWYRQTLGQGPEFLTYFQNEAQLEKSRLLSDRFSAERPKGSFSTLEIQRTEQGDSAMYLCASSLTAGSHEQYFGPGTRLTVT.

The V call is TRBV20-1, the J call TRBJ2-5; 8 bases agree with TRBD2. V dropped 7 bases and J dropped 2; count of bases not matched to a gene: 9. The CDR3 extends over 14 amino acids. Germline assignment: CDR1 DFQATT and CDR2 SNEGSKA (reference sequence). This CDR3 reads CSVYGGGIQETQYF. The CDR3 region has the DNA TGCAGTGTCTACGGCGGGGGGATTCAAGAGACCCAGTACTTC.

The chain carries TRBV5-4 and TRBJ2-5; no clear D. The V and J ends lost 0 bases and 5 bases respectively, with 14 bases between them. CDR3 length equals 15 residues. CDR1 is SGHNT and CDR2 is YYREEE in the germline V gene (reference sequence). The DNA of the CDR3 is TGTGCCAGCAGCTTGGCCTCGGGCCAGTCGGAGACCCAGTACTTC. Its protein product is CASSLASGQSETQYF.

This clonotype came up a few times. The chain employs TRBV28 and TRBJ2-7; TRBD1 might be the D (6 bases). The CDR3 loop spans 15 amino acids. Trimming took 5 bases from V and 2 from J, leaving 16 bases between them. CDR1 is MDHEN, CDR2 SYDVKM, per germline. The CDR3 nucleotides are TGTGCCAGCAGTCTACGCAAGCCAGGGGCCTACGAGCAGTACTTC. This gives the protein CASSLRKPGAYEQYF. The full variable domain, in which reference TRBV28 and TRBJ2-7 provide the parts outside the CDR3, is DVKVTQSSRYLVKRTGEKVFLECVQDMDHENMFWYRQDPGLGLRLIYFSYDVKMKEKGDIPEGYSVSREKKERFSLILESASTNQTSMYLCASSLRKPGAYEQYFGPGTRLTVT.

This clonotype was seen a few times. J is TRBJ2-7 and V is TRBV12-3 or TRBV12-4, with TRBD1 as a possible D gene (6 bases). The CDR3 extends over 15 amino acids. Trimming took 6 bases from V and 6 from J, leaving 21 bases between them. The CDR3 loop is CASSPTGGRGVEQYF. The CDR3 nucleotides are TGTGCCAGCAGCCCAACAGGAGGCAGGGGTGTCGAGCAGTACTTC.

DNA of the CDR3: TGTGCCAGCAGCTTAATAACGATCTCCTACGAGCAGTACTTC. Protein sequence: CASSLITISYEQYF. The V and J genes are TRBV7-8 and TRBJ2-7; no firm D call. Germline CDR1 reads SGHVS; CDR2 reads FQNEAQ. Deletions cut 2 bases from V and 0 bases from J, with 8 bases between. CDR3 length: 14 amino acids.

The chain employs TRBV3-1 and TRBJ2-2; D is uncertain. The CDR3 spans 12 residues. Germline assignment: CDR1 LGHDT and CDR2 YNNKEL (reference sequence). V lost 6 bases to trimming and J lost 8 bases, with 10 bases between them. In DNA form, the CDR3 reads TGTGCCAGCAGTCAGCAGGTTGGGGAGCTGTTTTTT. Residues: CASSQQVGELFF. The whole variable domain, filled in from reference TRBV3-1 and TRBJ2-2, reads DTAVSQTPKYLVTQMGNDKSIKCEQNLGHDTMYWYKQDSKKFLKIMFSYNNKELIINETVPNRFSPKSPDKAHLNLHINSLELGDSAVYFCASSQQVGELFFGEGSRLTVL.

The chain carries TRBV12-3 or TRBV12-4 and TRBJ2-6; unclear D gene. The ends were cut back, 5 bases at V and 6 bases at J, with 8 bases in the middle. The CDR3 covers 13 residues. The CDR3 DNA reads as TGTGCCAGCAGTCCGAAGGTGGCCAACGTCCTGACTTTC. This encodes CASSPKVANVLTF.

The gene calls are TRBV7-9 and TRBJ2-2, with D uncertain. V lost 6 bases to trimming and J lost 1 base, with 6 bases between them. The CDR3 runs 13 residues. Per germline, CDR1 SEHNR and CDR2 FQNEAQ (reference sequence). The CDR3 loop reads CASSYENTGELFF. The CDR3 region has the DNA TGTGCCAGCAGTTACGAGAACACCGGGGAGCTGTTTTTT.

The chain carries TRBV10-3 and TRBJ2-1; D possibly corresponds to TRBD2 (7 bases). The CDR3 totals 16 residues. Trimming shortened V by 8 bases and J by 7 bases, and 24 bases separated the two germline ends. The germline CDR1 and CDR2 sequences are ENHRY and SYGVKD. The CDR3 region has the DNA TGTGCCATCCGGAGTGTTATGAGGGAGGGGGAAAATGAGCAGTTCTTC. It translates to CAIRSVMREGENEQFF.